In this sample, the clone carrying this T cell receptor beta chain turned up once. Its antigen remains unknown. The V gene lost 3 bases and the J gene lost 2 bases, with 10 bases spanning the gap. The CDR3 runs 13 residues. In germline, CDR1 is GTSNPN, CDR2 SVGIG (reference sequence). This sample was taken from a study of OX40 agonist ivuxolimab in advanced cancers. Repertoires were generated with immunoSEQ multiplex PCR, while TCRdb's copy carries only in-frame clones and drops some. The sample shows about 46,000 clones, approximately 91% of them seen only once. Study-level findings and limits: Clonal expansion from baseline to week 6 occurred in both CD4+ and CD8+ T cells.

This rearrangement joins TRBV30 to TRBJ1-2; D is possibly TRBD1 (6 bases). This TCR was sampled from an adult with an advanced solid tumor such as melanoma, head and neck, liver or kidney cancer. The input for sequencing was CD4+ or CD8+ T cells sorted from blood, taken in a trial of the OX40 agonist ivuxolimab. The CDR3 region is CAWSWQGNYGYTF. The CDR3 DNA is TGTGCCTGGAGCTGGCAGGGGAACTATGGCTACACCTTC.